These 30 T cell receptor beta chains share one sample of origin, sequenced in a study of shared clonotypes between healthy human individuals. Assay: immunoSEQ multiplex PCR; the TCRdb copy retains only in-frame clones and omits some. The table records about 2,500,000 clones, 85% to 95% of them present only once. The sample was naive CD4+ T cells sorted from blood. Subset noted: CD45RA+ positively selected. Receptors originate from a man younger than 30 in good health.

The chain has TRBV14 and TRBJ1-2; no definite D call. Trimming shortened V by 3 bases and J by 7 bases, and 9 bases separated the two germline ends. CDR3 size: 12 residues. Germline-derived CDR1 and CDR2 are SGHDN and FVKESK. This CDR3 reads CASSHGGFGYTF. For the CDR3, the DNA is TGTGCCAGCAGCCATGGTGGTTTTGGCTACACCTTC.

The V gene is TRBV6-5, the J gene TRBJ2-5; D unresolved. The J call is in doubt because the DNA end fits TRBJ2-7 better. This CDR3 is built from 15 residues. Germline CDR1 is MNHEY and CDR2 is SVGAGI. The CDR3 DNA is TGTGCCAGCAGCATACAAGTGTCCTCCCTTTACGAGCAGTACTTC. Its protein product is CASSIQVSSLYEQYF.

The gene calls are TRBV6-5 and TRBJ1-5; D not certain. V was cut by 6 bases and J by 2 bases, with 14 bases left in between. There are 15 residues in the CDR3. Per germline, CDR1 MNHEY and CDR2 SVGAGI. CDR3 nucleotides: TGTGCCAGCAGCCGTGGGAGGGATGGCAATCAGCCCCAGCATTTT. This encodes CASSRGRDGNQPQHF.

The CDR3 here is CASSESNWPQHF. CDR3 DNA sequence: TGCGCCAGCAGTGAGTCAAATTGGCCCCAGCATTTT. The gene calls are TRBV10-2 and TRBJ1-5; the D is unclear. The germline gives CDR1 WSHSY, CDR2 SAAADI. V dropped 0 bases and J dropped 9 bases, with 6 bases sitting between them. The CDR3 runs 12 residues.

V and J are TRBV6-5 and TRBJ1-1; TRBD1 matches 7 bases. CDR3 length equals 14 residues. From germline, CDR1 is MNHEY and CDR2 SVGAGI. V shed 10 bases and J 1 base; nucleotides not matched to a gene: 9. The CDR3 DNA reads TGTGCCACCAAGTACAGGGGAGGGAACACTGAAGCTTTCTTT. Its translation is CATKYRGGNTEAFF.

The chain recombines TRBV2 with TRBJ1-4; unclear D gene. V was trimmed by 1 base and J by 5 bases, leaving 8 bases between them. The CDR3 contains 14 residues. The germline CDR1 and CDR2 sequences are SNHLY and FYNNEI. CDR3 sequence (DNA): TGTGCCAGCAGTGAAGGTCGGACGAATGAAAAACTGTTTTTT. Encoded protein: CASSEGRTNEKLFF.

The genes are TRBV7-2 and TRBJ2-1; D is unresolved. Germline values: CDR1 SGHTA, CDR2 FQGNSA. This CDR3 contains 14 residues. V lost 3 bases to trimming and J lost 10 bases, with 16 bases between them. The CDR3 DNA is TGTGCCAGCAGCTTGAAAGGTCCCTGGCGGGAGCAGTTCTTC. This gives the protein CASSLKGPWREQFF.

The chain employs TRBV2 and TRBJ1-6; the D gene is possibly TRBD1 (6 bases). Germline V lookup: CDR1 SNHLY, CDR2 FYNNEI. V lost 2 bases and J lost 0, with 14 bases in between. The CDR3 sequence is 18 residues long. This CDR3 reads CASSERGTASSYNSPLHF. DNA for the CDR3: TGTGCCAGCAGTGAAAGGGGGACCGCGAGCTCCTATAATTCACCCCTCCACTTT. Combining the CDR3 with reference TRBV2 and TRBJ1-6 gives the whole variable domain EPEVTQTPSHQVTQMGQEVILRCVPISNHLYFYWYRQILGQKVEFLVSFYNNEISEKSEIFDDQFSVERPDGSNFTLKIRSTKLEDSAMYFCASSERGTASSYNSPLHFGNGTRLTVT.

The V gene is TRBV19, the J gene TRBJ2-3; TRBD1 matches 7 bases. This CDR3 comprises 16 residues. The germline V gene has CDR1 LNHDA and CDR2 SQIVND (reference sequence). The trim removed 5 bases at V and 0 bases at J, leaving 8 bases unmatched. The CDR3 sequence is CASSPRQGSSTDTQYF. DNA for the CDR3: TGTGCCAGTAGTCCGCGACAGGGATCTAGCACAGATACGCAGTATTTT.

This clone was counted a few times. Other nucleotide sequences from this sample produce the same CDR3. The chain carries TRBV5-4 and TRBJ2-5; D gene unclear. The germline V and J ends were trimmed by 0 bases and 2 bases, with 5 bases remaining between them. Per germline, CDR1 SGHNT and CDR2 YYREEE (reference sequence). CDR3 length equals 13 residues. The CDR3 spells CASSLGPQETQYF. The CDR3 coding sequence is TGTGCCAGCAGCTTGGGGCCTCAAGAGACCCAGTACTTC.

The chain combines TRBV5-1 with TRBJ1-2, with D possibly being TRBD1 (5 bases). The CDR3 contains 14 residues. Germline V gene sequence: CDR1 SGHRS, CDR2 YFSETQ. Trimming shortened V by 0 bases and J by 4 bases, and 10 bases separated the two germline ends. CDR3 DNA sequence: TGCGCCAGCAGCTTGGACAGGCCGATCTATGGCTACACCTTC. Translating gives CASSLDRPIYGYTF. The variable domain in full, with the rest retrieved from reference TRBV5-1 and TRBJ1-2, is KAGVTQTPRYLIKTRGQQVTLSCSPISGHRSVSWYQQTPGQGLQFLFEYFSETQRNKGNFPGRFSGRQFSNSRSEMNVSTLELGDSALYLCASSLDRPIYGYTFGSGTRLTVV.

This clone was found a few times. This chain uses TRBV5-1 with TRBJ2-7, with 7 positions matching TRBD2. Unmatched junction bases numbered 8, after V lost 7 bases and J lost 7 bases. Germline V gene sequence: CDR1 SGHRS, CDR2 YFSETQ. This CDR3 spans 12 amino acids. CDR3 region: CASGPGEGEQYF. The CDR3, as DNA: TGCGCCAGCGGCCCGGGGGAGGGGGAGCAGTACTTC.

With regard to this clone: Additional DNA sequences in this sample encode the identical CDR3. The chain links TRBV2 to TRBJ2-2, with 8 positions matching TRBD2. After removal of 5 bases from V and 4 bases from J, the junction contained 6 bases not matched to a gene. Germline CDR1 reads SNHLY; CDR2 reads FYNNEI. The CDR3 has 15 amino acids. The CDR3 spells CASSRSGSGTGELFF. CDR3 coding DNA: TGTGCCAGCAGTCGAAGCGGGAGTGGCACCGGGGAGCTGTTTTTT.

The chain couples TRBV27 to TRBJ2-1; D is undetermined. This CDR3 comprises 15 residues. Germline CDR1 reads MNHEY; CDR2 reads SMNVEV (reference sequence). Trimming removed 6 bases from V and 9 bases from J, with 21 bases in between. CDR3 protein: CASRAPGPGPGEQFF. DNA for the CDR3: TGTGCCAGCAGAGCACCGGGCCCCGGCCCGGGTGAGCAGTTCTTC.

The V call is TRBV7-2, the J call TRBJ1-5, with 10 bases fitting TRBD1. The CDR3 has 16 amino acids. The V gene end was trimmed by 0 bases and the J gene end by 4 bases; junction bases not matched to a gene: 3. In germline, CDR1 is SGHTA, CDR2 FQGNSA. Here the CDR3 DNA reads TGTGCCAGCAGCTTAGCTGGGACAGGGGTAAATCAGCCCCAGCATTTT. Translated: CASSLAGTGVNQPQHF. The full variable domain, with the rest looked up from reference TRBV7-2 and TRBJ1-5, is GAGVSQSPSNKVTEKGKDVELRCDPISGHTALYWYRQSLGQGLEFLIYFQGNSAPDKSGLPSDRFSAERTGGSVSTLTIQRTQQEDSAVYLCASSLAGTGVNQPQHFGDGTRLSIL.

In DNA form, the CDR3 reads TGTGGGGACCAATTCTCCTACGAGCAGTACTTC. This codes for CGDQFSYEQYF. The chain has TRBV19 and TRBJ2-7, with D perhaps matching TRBD1 or TRBD2 (5 bases each). The germline V gene has CDR1 LNHDA and CDR2 SQIVND (reference sequence). The CDR3 is made up of 11 amino acids.

The V call is TRBV5-1, the J call TRBJ1-1; 11 positions match TRBD1. The CDR3 consists of 15 residues. The V gene's germline CDR1 is SGHRS and CDR2 YFSETQ. The V and J ends lost 4 bases and 4 bases, in that order; junction bases with no gene match: 6. In DNA, the CDR3 is TGCGCCAGCAGCCCCCCCGGGACAGGGGGCACTGAAGCTTTCTTT. This gives the protein CASSPPGTGGTEAFF.

The chain employs TRBV5-4 and TRBJ1-2, with a weak D call TRBD1 (5 bases). The CDR3 covers 15 residues. V lost 4 bases and J lost 4, with 17 bases in between. Germline V gene sequence: CDR1 SGHNT, CDR2 YYREEE (reference sequence). CDR3 loop: CASSKGRAEGYGYTF. The CDR3 DNA reads TGTGCCAGCAGCAAGGGCAGGGCCGAGGGCTATGGCTACACCTTC.

J is TRBJ1-1 and V is TRBV6-1; D gene ambiguous. CDR1 and CDR2 from the germline V gene are MNHNS and SASEGT. The ends were cut back, 6 bases at V and 5 bases at J, with 4 bases in the middle. This CDR3 region has 10 residues. In nucleotides, the CDR3 is TGTGCCAGCAGGGGAACTGAAGCTTTCTTT. It encodes CASRGTEAFF.

The V call is TRBV2, the J call TRBJ2-7, with 9 bases fitting TRBD1. The CDR3 spans 14 residues. Germline CDR1 reads SNHLY; CDR2 reads FYNNEI. J was trimmed by 2 bases and V by 7 bases; bases with no gene match: 6. The CDR3 nucleotides read TGTGCCAGCACCATAACAGGGGGCGCCTACGAGCAGTACTTC. Translating it yields CASTITGGAYEQYF.

As concerns this clone: This same CDR3 is encoded by further DNA sequences in the sample. This chain connects TRBV6-5 to TRBJ1-5, with 9 bases lining up with TRBD1. The CDR3 covers 13 residues. The V gene end was trimmed by 6 bases and the J gene end by 7 bases; junction bases not matched to a gene: 4. From germline, CDR1 is MNHEY and CDR2 SVGAGI. CDR3 amino acids: CASRPDRGQPQHF. The DNA of the CDR3 is TGTGCCAGCAGGCCGGACAGGGGACAGCCCCAGCATTTT.

The rearrangement joins TRBV7-9 to TRBJ2-5; D is perhaps TRBD1 or TRBD2 (5 bases each). This CDR3 has 16 residues. Deletions cut 1 base from V and 5 bases from J, with 17 bases between. Germline CDR1 and CDR2: SEHNR and FQNEAQ (reference sequence). CDR3 nucleotide sequence: TGTGCCAGCAGCTTAGGTGGGACCCCCAGAAGGGAGACCCAGTACTTC. Amino acids: CASSLGGTPRRETQYF.

This clone was recorded once. The rearrangement links TRBV21-1 to TRBJ2-6; the table's D call of TRBD1 was not tested on the DNA. TRBV21-1 is shown as a pseudogene. The CDR3 sequence is 19 residues long. CDR3 sequence reads: CASSTPRTGVPSGANVLTF. CDR3 in DNA: TGTGCCAGCAGCACCCCTAGGACAGGCGTTCCCTCTGGGGCCAACGTCCTGACTTTC.

In regard to this clone: Other nucleotide sequences in the sample specify the same CDR3. V usage is TRBV7-3 and J usage is TRBJ1-1; D unresolved. The V and J ends lost 1 base and 3 bases respectively, with 6 bases between them. Per the germline V gene, CDR1 is SGHTA and CDR2 is FQGTGA. The CDR3 extends over 13 amino acids. CDR3 sequence reads: CASSLNRDTEAFF. In nucleotides, the CDR3 is TGTGCCAGCAGCTTAAACAGAGACACTGAAGCTTTCTTT.

V usage is TRBV5-8 and J usage is TRBJ2-7; D is uncertain. The CDR3 covers 13 residues. CDR1 SGHTS and CDR2 YDEGEE come from the germline V gene. Trimming took off 1 base at V and 3 bases at J, with 8 bases between the two ends. CDR3 amino acids: CASSLTGVYEQYF. The CDR3 DNA follows: TGTGCCAGCAGCTTGACTGGGGTCTACGAGCAGTACTTC.

This chain uses TRBV28 with TRBJ2-7; tentatively, D is TRBD1 (6 bases). The CDR3 consists of 15 residues. Trimming stripped 3 bases from V and 1 base from J, with 13 bases between. From germline, CDR1 is MDHEN and CDR2 SYDVKM. CDR3 in amino acids: CASSFSPGQSYEQYF. CDR3 DNA: TGTGCCAGCAGTTTCTCCCCGGGACAATCCTACGAGCAGTACTTC. The variable domain in full, with the rest retrieved from reference TRBV28 and TRBJ2-7, is DVKVTQSSRYLVKRTGEKVFLECVQDMDHENMFWYRQDPGLGLRLIYFSYDVKMKEKGDIPEGYSVSREKKERFSLILESASTNQTSMYLCASSFSPGQSYEQYFGPGTRLTVT.

The chain employs TRBV10-2 and TRBJ2-5; 10 nucleotides match TRBD2. Germline values: CDR1 WSHSY, CDR2 SAAADI. J was trimmed by 2 bases and V by 5 bases; bases with no gene match: 2. CDR3 length: 14 residues. CDR3 in amino acids: CASSSGGGQETQYF. The CDR3 DNA reads TGCGCCAGCAGTAGCGGGGGGGGGCAAGAGACCCAGTACTTC.

CDR3 coding DNA: TGTGCCAGCAGTTTAGGTGGACAGGTCGAAAAACTGTTTTTT. It codes for CASSLGGQVEKLFF. This chain joins TRBV28 and TRBJ1-4, with 7 bases fitting TRBD1. CDR1 MDHEN and CDR2 SYDVKM come from the germline V gene. This CDR3 is 14 amino acids long. V lost 2 bases and J lost 8; bases outside the gene matches: 5.

The rearrangement links TRBV2 to TRBJ2-2, with 11 positions matching TRBD2. Germline V gene lookup returns CDR1 SNHLY and CDR2 FYNNEI. J lost 5 bases, V lost 6 bases, and 2 bases had no gene match. This CDR3 region has 14 residues. CDR3 residues: CASRGLAETGELFF. CDR3 DNA sequence: TGTGCCAGCAGGGGACTAGCGGAAACCGGGGAGCTGTTTTTT.

The chain combines TRBV27 with TRBJ2-4; tentatively, D is TRBD1 or TRBD2 (5 bases each). Trimming took 0 bases from V and 11 from J, leaving 5 bases between them. The germline V gene has CDR1 MNHEY and CDR2 SMNVEV (reference sequence). The CDR3 runs 11 residues. CDR3: CASSLSGVQYF. The CDR3 bases are TGTGCCAGCAGTTTATCGGGGGTTCAGTACTTC.